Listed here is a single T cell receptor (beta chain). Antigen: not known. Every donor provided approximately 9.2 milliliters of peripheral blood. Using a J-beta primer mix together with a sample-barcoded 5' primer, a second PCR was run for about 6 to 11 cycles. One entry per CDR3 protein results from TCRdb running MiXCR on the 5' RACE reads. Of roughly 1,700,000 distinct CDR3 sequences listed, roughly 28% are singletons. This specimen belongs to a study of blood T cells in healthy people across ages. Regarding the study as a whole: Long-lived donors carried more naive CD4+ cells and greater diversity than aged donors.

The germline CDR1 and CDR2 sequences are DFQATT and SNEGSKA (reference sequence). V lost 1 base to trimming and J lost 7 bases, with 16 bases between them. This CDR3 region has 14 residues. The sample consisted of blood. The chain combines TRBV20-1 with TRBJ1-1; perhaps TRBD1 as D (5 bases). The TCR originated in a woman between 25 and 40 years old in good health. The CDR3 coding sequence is TGCAGTGCTAGAGGGACGAAGGGGAAGAGTGAAGCTTTCTTT. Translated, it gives CSARGTKGKSEAFF.